This TCR beta chain was identified in a study of blood T cell repertoires in COVID-19. For the study at large: Both acute and convalescent COVID-19 samples were obtained from the United States, Italy and Spain. Nucleic acid was either cDNA or gDNA, and it came from T cells, B-cell-depleted T cells, or PBMCs.

In the study's own analysis: Amplified reference gene primers provided the basis for estimating nucleated cell counts. The assay was immunoSEQ multiplex PCR, and TCRdb's table has in-frame clones only and misses some. V, J and clone size are taken as reported in that table, and D and trimming were inferred from the DNA itself. The sample records roughly 46,000 clones, about 84% being singletons. Germline V gives CDR1 SGDLS, CDR2 YYNGEE. This CDR3 spans 12 amino acids. V lost 4 bases, J lost 5 bases, and 8 bases lay in between. The receptor was derived from a man aged 60 to 75 with acute or convalescent COVID-19. The chain recombines TRBV9 with TRBJ2-3, with D uncertain. Sequences were obtained from peripheral blood. This CDR3 reads CASSRSKDTQYF. DNA of the CDR3: TGTGCCAGCAGCCGGTCTAAAGATACGCAGTATTTT. The full variable domain, in which reference TRBV9 and TRBJ2-3 provide the parts outside the CDR3, is DSGVTQTPKHLITATGQRVTLRCSPRSGDLSVYWYQQSLDQGLQFLIQYYNGEERAKGNILERFSAQQFPDLHSELNLSSLELGDSALYFCASSRSKDTQYFGPGTRLTVL.